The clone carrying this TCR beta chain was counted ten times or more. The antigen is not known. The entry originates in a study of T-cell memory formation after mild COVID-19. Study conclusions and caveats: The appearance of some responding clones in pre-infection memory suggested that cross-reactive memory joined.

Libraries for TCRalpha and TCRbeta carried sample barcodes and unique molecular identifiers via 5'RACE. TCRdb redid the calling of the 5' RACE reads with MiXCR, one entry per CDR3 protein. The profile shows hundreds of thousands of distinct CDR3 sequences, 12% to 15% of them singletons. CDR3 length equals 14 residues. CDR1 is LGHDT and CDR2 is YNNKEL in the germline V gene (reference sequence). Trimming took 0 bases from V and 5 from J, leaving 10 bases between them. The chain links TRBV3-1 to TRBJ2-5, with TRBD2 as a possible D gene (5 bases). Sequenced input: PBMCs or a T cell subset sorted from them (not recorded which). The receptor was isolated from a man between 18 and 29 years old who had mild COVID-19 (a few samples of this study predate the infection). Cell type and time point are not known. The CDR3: CASSQEGRRETQYF. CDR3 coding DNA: TGTGCCAGCAGCCAAGAGGGCAGGAGGGAGACCCAGTACTTC.